Listed below are T cell receptor beta chains from one sample, sequenced in a study of post-analysis software for immune sequencing data. One entry per CDR3 protein, called by TCRdb with MiXCR from the PCR reads. In the table there are about 430,000 distinct CDR3 sequences, 35% to 45% of which are singletons. Source material: blood. These receptors were collected from a girl aged 2 to 10 with multiple sclerosis. CDR3s include the opening cysteine and the closing phenylalanine or tryptophan. A D gene is named only where the DNA matches it firmly. Only part of the rows carry a size: once, few, many, or a class if the clone is expanded.

J	V	size	D	CDR3	DNA
TRBJ1-2	TRBV6-5	-	-	CASSYGAGGGYTF	TGTGCCAGCAGTTACGGGGCAGGAGGAGGCTACACCTTC
TRBJ2-7	TRBV20-1	few	TRBD2	CSARASSGSSYEQYF	TGCAGTGCTAGAGCTTCTAGCGGGAGCTCCTACGAGCAGTACTTC
TRBJ1-2	TRBV12-3/TRBV12-4	few	TRBD1	CASSFQGENYGYTF	TGTGCCAGCAGTTTCCAGGGGGAGAACTATGGCTACACCTTC
TRBJ2-1	TRBV6-2/TRBV6-3	-	TRBD2	CASSPRLAGTYNEQFF	TGTGCCAGCAGTCCCAGACTAGCGGGTACCTACAATGAGCAGTTCTTC
TRBJ2-5	TRBV3-1	-	-	CASSQDDPAQETQYF	TGTGCCAGCAGCCAAGATGATCCCGCGCAAGAGACCCAGTACTTC
TRBJ2-2	TRBV5-1	once	TRBD1	CASRRDRGRIGELFF	TGCGCCAGCCGTCGGGACAGGGGGCGGATCGGGGAGCTGTTTTTT
TRBJ1-4	TRBV20-1	few	-	CSARGSVEEKLFF	TGCAGTGCTAGGGGGAGTGTGGAGGAAAAACTGTTTTTT
TRBJ2-5	TRBV18	-	TRBD2	CASSPPSTSGIETQYF	TGTGCCAGCTCACCACCATCGACTAGCGGGATAGAGACCCAGTACTTC
TRBJ2-7	TRBV28	-	-	CASSLRAGARYEQYF	TGTGCCAGCAGTTTAAGGGCGGGGGCCCGCTACGAGCAGTACTTC
TRBJ1-4	TRBV5-5	-	-	CASSLLATNEKLFF	TGTGCCAGCAGCTTGTTGGCAACTAATGAAAAACTGTTTTTT
TRBJ1-6	TRBV5-6	-	TRBD1	CASSLTGANSPLHF	TGTGCCAGCAGCTTGACAGGGGCTAATTCACCCCTCCACTTT
TRBJ1-2	TRBV7-2	few	-	CASSLGGEGYTF	TGTGCCAGCAGCTTAGGGGGAGAGGGCTACACCTTC
TRBJ2-7	TRBV5-1	-	-	CASSLSGLKSYEQYF	TGCGCCAGCAGCTTATCGGGCTTAAAGTCCTACGAGCAGTACTTC
TRBJ2-7	TRBV10-3	-	TRBD2	CAISETSGRYEQYF	TGTGCCATCAGTGAGACTAGCGGCCGATACGAGCAGTACTTC
TRBJ2-1	TRBV29-1	once	-	CSVFLATSFNEQFF	TGCAGCGTCTTTCTAGCGACCTCCTTCAATGAGCAGTTCTTC
TRBJ2-7	TRBV20-1	-	TRBD1	CSARDVSSWTGSYEQYF	TGCAGTGCTAGAGATGTCTCGTCATGGACAGGGAGTTACGAGCAGTACTTC
TRBJ2-7	TRBV3-1	once	-	CASSRIPSDPYEQYF	TGTGCCAGCAGCCGCATCCCATCTGATCCCTACGAGCAGTACTTC
TRBJ2-1	TRBV24-1	-	-	CATSDLGTSIPNEQFF	TGTGCCACCAGTGATTTAGGGACCTCGATCCCCAATGAGCAGTTCTTC
TRBJ2-3	TRBV5-1	few	-	CASSLPGLADTQYF	TGCGCCAGCAGCTTGCCAGGGCTGGCAGATACGCAGTATTTT
TRBJ2-4	TRBV20-1	-	TRBD1	CSARDMGQKNIQYF	TGCAGTGCTAGAGATATGGGACAGAAAAACATTCAGTACTTC
TRBJ2-5	TRBV10-3	-	TRBD2	CAIGAGGIQTQYF	TGTGCCATCGGCGCGGGGGGAATACAGACCCAGTACTTC
TRBJ2-1	TRBV12-3/TRBV12-4	once	-	CASSLNPNNEQFF	TGTGCCAGCAGTTTAAATCCCAACAATGAGCAGTTCTTC
TRBJ1-5	TRBV28	few	-	CASSGDSSLMPQHF	TGTGCCAGCAGTGGAGACAGCTCACTCATGCCCCAGCATTTT
TRBJ2-7	TRBV12-3/TRBV12-4	few	-	CASSRTNYEQYF	TGTGCCAGCAGCCGGACTAACTACGAGCAGTACTTC
TRBJ2-7	TRBV29-1	few	TRBD1	CSVGRDRGEQYF	TGCAGCGTTGGCCGCGACAGGGGCGAGCAGTACTTC
TRBJ2-2	TRBV5-1	once	TRBD2	CASRLAAGELFF	TGCGCCAGCAGGCTAGCGGCCGGGGAGCTGTTTTTT
TRBJ1-1	TRBV7-2	-	-	CASSYTGLKAEAFF	TGTGCCAGCAGTTACACAGGGTTGAAGGCTGAAGCTTTCTTT
TRBJ2-5	TRBV20-1	-	TRBD2	CSANPKGLAGWWTQYF	TGCAGTGCTAACCCCAAAGGACTAGCGGGTTGGTGGACCCAGTACTTC
TRBJ2-7	TRBV5-1	-	TRBD1	CASSLGDSMYEQYF	TGCGCCAGCAGCTTGGGGGACAGTATGTACGAGCAGTACTTC
TRBJ2-1	TRBV20-1	-	TRBD2	CSASYSGRAWVEQFF	TGCAGTGCTAGTTATAGCGGGAGGGCGTGGGTTGAGCAGTTCTTC
TRBJ2-1	TRBV7-2	few	TRBD2	CASSSRLAGSSYNEQFF	TGTGCCAGCAGCTCGAGACTAGCGGGCAGCTCCTACAATGAGCAGTTCTTC
TRBJ2-2	TRBV7-2	-	-	CASSRGLASYTGELFF	TGTGCCAGCAGCCGCGGGCTAGCCTCCTACACCGGGGAGCTGTTTTTT
TRBJ2-3	TRBV7-2	few	-	CASSLVWDTQYF	TGTGCCAGCAGCTTAGTATGGGATACGCAGTATTTT
TRBJ2-7	TRBV6-1	-	-	CASSEGHLLSYEQYF	TGTGCCAGCAGTGAAGGTCACTTACTTTCCTACGAGCAGTACTTC
TRBJ2-3	TRBV6-5	few	-	CASSSGTFGSTDTQYF	TGTGCCAGCAGTTCGGGTACCTTTGGGAGCACAGATACGCAGTATTTT
TRBJ1-1	TRBV7-2	-	-	CASSLTPGNAEAFF	TGTGCCAGCAGCCTAACACCGGGGAACGCTGAAGCTTTCTTT
TRBJ2-5	TRBV2	few	-	CASRRVQETQYF	TGTGCCAGCAGGAGGGTCCAAGAGACCCAGTACTTC
TRBJ2-3	TRBV21-1	-	-	CASSKDHGRGTDTQYF	TGTGCCAGCAGCAAAGATCACGGGAGGGGGACAGATACGCAGTATTTT
TRBJ2-5	TRBV7-2	few	TRBD2	CASSLGGGRKETQYF	TGTGCCAGCAGCTTAGGGGGCGGGAGGAAAGAGACCCAGTACTTC
TRBJ1-2	TRBV20-1	few	TRBD1	CSARQGYYGYTF	TGCAGTGCCAGACAGGGGTACTATGGCTACACCTTC
TRBJ2-1	TRBV28	-	TRBD1	CASSLGTVPYNEQFF	TGTGCCAGCAGCCTTGGGACAGTGCCCTACAATGAGCAGTTCTTC
TRBJ2-7	TRBV7-3	-	-	CASSPPTAYEQYF	TGTGCCAGCAGCCCTCCCACCGCCTACGAGCAGTACTTC
TRBJ1-2	TRBV20-1	few	-	CSARNEGSFYGYTF	TGCAGTGCTAGAAACGAGGGCTCCTTCTATGGCTACACCTTC
TRBJ1-1	TRBV7-8	-	-	CASSQARWGYTEAFF	TGTGCCAGCAGCCAGGCGCGCTGGGGGTACACTGAAGCTTTCTTT
TRBJ1-1	TRBV28	once	-	CAIAAGNTEAFF	TGTGCCATCGCGGCCGGGAACACTGAAGCTTTCTTT
TRBJ2-5	TRBV28	-	TRBD2	CASSYPWGRAQETQYF	TGTGCCAGCAGTTACCCTTGGGGGAGGGCCCAAGAGACCCAGTACTTC
TRBJ2-1	TRBV4-1	-	-	CASSLGRDYAYNEQFF	TGCGCCAGCAGCCTCGGAAGGGATTACGCCTACAATGAGCAGTTCTTC
TRBJ1-6	TRBV20-1	-	TRBD1	CSAVAGTGHSPLHF	TGCAGTGCTGTCGCAGGGACAGGGCATTCACCCCTCCACTTT
TRBJ1-6	TRBV3-1	few	-	CASSRQRENSPLHF	TGTGCCAGCAGCCGCCAGCGGGAGAATTCACCCCTCCACTTT
TRBJ2-3	TRBV11-2	few	-	CASSFRGTQGDTQYF	TGTGCCAGCAGCTTCCGAGGGACCCAGGGGGATACGCAGTATTTT
TRBJ2-7	TRBV2	-	-	CASGRRRTGSYEQYF	TGTGCCAGTGGCCGCCGGCGGACCGGGTCCTACGAGCAGTACTTC
TRBJ2-1	TRBV6-1	many	-	CASSEAEGTADNEQFF	TGTGCCAGCAGTGAAGCGGAGGGGACAGCGGACAATGAGCAGTTCTTC
TRBJ2-3	TRBV2	-	-	CASSVSVLTDTQYF	TGTGCCAGCAGTGTTTCAGTGCTCACAGATACGCAGTATTTT